The 21 T cell receptor beta chains given below trace back to one sample, sequenced in a study of tumor-infiltrating lymphocytes in primary liver carcinoma. Starting material of 400 to 600 ng total RNA yielded TCR beta cDNA via a constant-region primer. For TCR beta, libraries were produced by three nested multiplex PCR rounds using slightly modified ARM-PCR. Use of TRBV1-TRBV30 forward primers with a C-beta reverse primer characterized the first two PCR rounds, which lasted about 10 cycles each. TCRdb itself ran the multiplex PCR reads through MiXCR, one entry per CDR3 protein. The sample shows approximately 45,000 distinct CDR3 sequences, 73% of them seen only once. Unsorted bulk tissue of about 20-32 mg yielded co-extracted RNA and DNA. Sequenced: liver tumor tissue from sampling region 2. As to subset: tumor region T2, inferior pole. All receptors derive from a man aged 35-49 years with primary liver carcinoma and hepatitis B virus infection.

With respect to this clonotype: At one of its ends the junction is not consistent with the germline gene, which may arise from a read error. V usage is TRBV11-1 and J usage is TRBJ2-3, with D perhaps TRBD1 or TRBD2 (5 bases each). The CDR3 length is 19 residues. CDR1 is SGHAT, CDR2 FQDESV, per germline (reference sequence). The chain's CDR3 is CACSSGGSSFGARTDTQYF. In DNA, the CDR3 is TGCGCCTGCAGCTCTGGGGGAAGCTCTTTTGGAGCCCGCACAGATACGCAGTATTTT.

This clonotype was observed once. Germline is not matched at one junction end, which may reflect a read error. This chain links TRBV12-3 or TRBV12-4 with TRBJ2-1; weak D call: TRBD2 (6 bases). The CDR3 has 16 residues. CDR3: CASSFVGGRSYYEQSF. The CDR3 DNA sequence: TGTGCCAGCAGTTTTGTCGGTGGGAGGTCCTACTATGAGCAGTCCTTC.

The CDR3: CASSQDVHSGTGGRADTQYF. The CDR3 coding sequence is TGCGCCAGCAGCCAAGATGTTCACTCCGGGACTGGCGGGAGAGCAGATACGCAGTATTTT. The chain recombines TRBV4-3 with TRBJ2-3; 7 positions agree with TRBD2. This CDR3 is 20 amino acids long. J gave up 4 bases and V 0 bases, and 19 bases lay outside the gene matches. CDR1 and CDR2 (germline): LGHNA, YSLEER.

A note on this clonotype: The junction and the germline gene differ at one end; a read error may be behind it. This chain connects TRBV4-2 to TRBJ2-5; 8 bases are shared with TRBD2. Germline CDR1 LGHNA, CDR2 YNFKEQ. This CDR3 has 19 residues. CDR3 coding DNA: TGTACCAGCAGCCCCAGTTGGACTAGCCTAACGGCCTTTGGAGAGACCCAGAACTTC. Amino acids: CTSSPSWTSLTAFGETQNF.

In its sample, this clonotype was seen a few times. A clone one base away is much larger, so this may be a read error. The chain links TRBV5-1 to TRBJ2-1; 7 nucleotides align to TRBD2. Per germline, CDR1 SGHRS and CDR2 YFSETQ. This CDR3 comprises 14 residues. The CDR3: CASSLTSAIYEQLF. CDR3 DNA: TGCGCCAGCAGCTTGACTAGCGCTATCTATGAGCAGCTCTTC.

CDR3 amino acids: CASSPQANIEQFF. In nucleotides, the CDR3 is TGTGCCAGCAGTCCCCAGGCTAACATTGAGCAGTTCTTC. The V gene is TRBV6-2 or TRBV6-3, the J gene TRBJ2-1; D unresolved. Germline lookup yields CDR1 MNHEY and CDR2 SVGEGT. The CDR3 sequence is 13 residues long. Trimming took 5 bases from V and 9 from J, leaving 14 bases between them.

V is TRBV6-6 and J is TRBJ1-2; 7 bases map to TRBD1. The CDR3 covers 13 residues. Germline lookup yields CDR1 MNHNY and CDR2 SVGAGI (reference sequence). J lost 6 bases, V lost 10 bases, and 11 bases had no gene match. CDR3 nucleotides: TGTGCCATCACGACGGGACAGTCAAATGGCTACACCTTC. This sequence encodes CAITTGQSNGYTF.

About this clonotype itself: The conserved phenylalanine or tryptophan is not found at the CDR3 terminus, so this likely reflects a read error. The chain is built from TRBV14 and TRBJ2-6; D not resolved. CDR1 is SGHDN, CDR2 FVKESK, per germline. The CDR3 is 13 residues long. V was clipped by 6 bases and J by 8 bases, with 11 bases between them. CDR3 in DNA: TGTGCCAGCAGTCTGAGTAGAACCAACGTCCTGACTCTC. Translated: CASSLSRTNVLTL.

Concerning this clonotype: At one end the junction does not follow the germline gene, possibly because of a read error. The chain employs TRBV5-6 and TRBJ2-3; maybe TRBD2 (5 bases). The CDR3 sequence is 16 residues long. Germline CDR1 and CDR2: SGHDT and YYEEEE. The CDR3 region has the DNA TGTGCTAGCAGATATGCCCAGAGGGTGAGGCCAGGTACGCAGTATTTT. Translation gives CASRYAQRVRPGTQYF.

The chain links TRBV5-4 to TRBJ2-3; D gene unclear. This CDR3 has 15 residues. V was cut by 0 bases and J by 3 bases, with 11 bases left in between. Germline lookup yields CDR1 SGHNT and CDR2 YYREEE (reference sequence). Written as DNA, the CDR3 is TGTGCCAGCAGCTTGGCAGAATGGAGTACAGATACGCAGTATTTT. Translation: CASSLAEWSTDTQYF. The complete variable domain, with remaining parts taken from reference TRBV5-4 and TRBJ2-3, reads ETGVTQSPTHLIKTRGQQVTLRCSSQSGHNTVSWYQQALGQGPQFIFQYYREEENGRGNFPPRFSGLQFPNYSSELNVNALELDDSALYLCASSLAEWSTDTQYFGPGTRLTVL.

Points on this clonotype: Its ends do not fully match the called genes, so a read error is possible. The rearrangement links TRBV14 to TRBJ1-2; 7 bases are shared with TRBD1. The CDR3 length is 13 residues. Looked up from germline, CDR1 is SGHDN and CDR2 is FVKESK. The CDR3 protein is CVSSPRQGECYTF. The CDR3 DNA is TGTGTCAGCAGCCCCCGACAGGGAGAATGCTACACCTTC.

The J gene is TRBJ2-5, the V gene TRBV5-4, with D perhaps assigned TRBD1 or TRBD2 (5 bases each). Germline V gene lookup returns CDR1 SGHNT and CDR2 YYREEE (reference sequence). V was shortened by 10 bases and J by 4 bases, with 23 bases between the two germline ends. The CDR3 has 15 residues. The CDR3 nucleotides are TGTGCCGGCAACTTGAACGGGGACGGCCTAGAGACCCAGTACTTC. Translation: CAGNLNGDGLETQYF.

By share, this clonotype counts as medium-sized. The CDR3 loop reads CASSQGTNFDEQFF. CDR3 sequence (DNA): TGCGCCAGCAGCCAAGGGACCAATTTCGACGAGCAGTTCTTC. V usage is TRBV4-3 and J usage is TRBJ2-1; D not certain. V was shortened by 1 base and J by 10 bases, with 14 bases between the two germline ends. Per germline, CDR1 LGHNA and CDR2 YSLEER. This CDR3 spans 14 amino acids.

This chain uses TRBV6-5 with TRBJ1-2; D perhaps matches TRBD1 (5 bases). The length of the CDR3 is 14 residues. V lost 6 bases and J 14 bases, leaving 25 bases between the germline ends. Per germline, CDR1 MNHEY and CDR2 SVGAGI. The DNA of the CDR3 is TGTGCCAGCAGCCGCCTTCAGGGTGAGGCCGACTATACCTTC. It yields the protein CASSRLQGEADYTF.

This clonotype appeared a single time. At one of its ends the junction is not consistent with the germline gene, which may arise from a read error. This chain links TRBV5-5 with TRBJ2-7, with 12 bases matching TRBD2. Germline V gene data show CDR1 as SGHKS and CDR2 as YYEKEE (reference sequence). CDR3 size: 15 residues. Here the CDR3 reads CVSSLTLAGGLEQYF. CDR3 DNA sequence: TGTGTCAGCAGCCTGACACTAGCGGGAGGACTCGAGCAGTACTTC.

About this clonotype itself: The junction and the germline gene differ at one end; a read error may be behind it. V is TRBV11-2 and J is TRBJ2-3; the match to TRBD2 covers 10 bases. Germline CDR1 is SGHAT and CDR2 is FQNNGV. The CDR3 covers 16 residues. CDR3 region: CGSSLLAGVSTDTQYF. In DNA form, the CDR3 reads TGTGGCAGCAGCTTGCTAGCGGGAGTCAGCACAGATACGCAGTATTTT. Using reference TRBV11-2 and TRBJ2-3 for the parts outside the CDR3, the full variable domain is EAGVAQSPRYKIIEKRQSVAFWCNPISGHATLYWYQQILGQGPKLLIQFQNNGVVDDSQLPKDRFSAERLKGVDSTLKIQPAKLEDSAVYLCGSSLLAGVSTDTQYFGPGTRLTVL.

This sequence joins TRBV6-1 and TRBJ2-3; 11 bases are a match to TRBD2. After removal of 7 bases from V and 4 bases from J, the junction contained 10 bases not matched to a gene. Germline V lookup: CDR1 MNHNS, CDR2 SASEGT. The CDR3 totals 16 residues. CDR3: CASTGIAGGRADTQYF. CDR3 sequence (DNA): TGTGCCAGCACCGGAATAGCGGGAGGGAGGGCAGATACGCAGTATTTT.

Concerning this clonotype: No conserved phenylalanine or tryptophan is present at the end of the CDR3, so a read error is the likely explanation. The DNA is left out, because the CDR3 cannot be placed on it with certainty; the CDR3 is given as TCRdb lists it. The V gene is TRBV6-1, the J gene TRBJ2-7; TRBD1 is taken as the D call from the table, unchecked against the DNA. A total of 15 residues make up the CDR3, ends included. Per germline, CDR1 MNHNS and CDR2 SASEGT. CDR3 in amino acids: CASSVGTVGSYEQYS.

A remark on this clonotype: This likely comes from a read error, as the CDR3 has no conserved phenylalanine or tryptophan at its end. V is TRBV7-9 and J is TRBJ2-7; a weak D match, TRBD2 (5 bases). Trimming left V 5 bases short and J 6 bases short, with 20 bases between. CDR1 and CDR2 from the germline V gene are SEHNR and FQNEAQ (reference sequence). This CDR3 region has 15 residues. CDR3 sequence reads: CASSRHGIGRSEQYY. In DNA, the CDR3 is TGTGCCAGCAGCCGGCATGGGATAGGGAGATCCGAGCAGTACTAC.

Comment on this clonotype: One end of the junction is discordant with germline, which a read error may explain. The chain uses TRBV4-1 and TRBJ2-2, with D perhaps TRBD2 (5 bases). The CDR3 sequence is 14 residues long. Germline V gives CDR1 MGHRA, CDR2 YSYEKL. CDR3 region: CASSQLTPSGELSF. CDR3 coding DNA: TGCGCCAGCAGCCAACTTACTCCCTCCGGGGAGCTGTCTTTT.

This clonotype was detected only a few times. This may be a read error: a much more frequent sequence differs by one nucleotide. The CDR3 carries no conserved terminal phenylalanine or tryptophan, so it likely arises from a read error. The V call is TRBV28, the J call TRBJ1-2; TRBD1 might be the D (6 bases). CDR3 size: 13 residues. V was clipped by 6 bases and J by 8 bases, with 16 bases between them. Germline CDR1 MDHEN, CDR2 SYDVKM. Here the CDR3 DNA reads TGTGCCAGCAGCCTTATGACAGGCATCGGCTACACCCTC. This codes for CASSLMTGIGYTL.